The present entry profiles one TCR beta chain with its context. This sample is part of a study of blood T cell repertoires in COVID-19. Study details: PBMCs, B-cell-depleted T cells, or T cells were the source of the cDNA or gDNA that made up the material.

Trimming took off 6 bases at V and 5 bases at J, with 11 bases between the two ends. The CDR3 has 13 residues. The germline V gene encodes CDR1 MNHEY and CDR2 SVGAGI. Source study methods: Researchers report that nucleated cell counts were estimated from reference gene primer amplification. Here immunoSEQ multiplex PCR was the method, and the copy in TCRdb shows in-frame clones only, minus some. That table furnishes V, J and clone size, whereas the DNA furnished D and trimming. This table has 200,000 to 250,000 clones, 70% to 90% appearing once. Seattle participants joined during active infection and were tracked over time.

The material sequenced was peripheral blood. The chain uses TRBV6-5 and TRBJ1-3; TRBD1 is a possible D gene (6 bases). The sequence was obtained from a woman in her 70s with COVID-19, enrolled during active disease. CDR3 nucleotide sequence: TGTGCCAGCAGGGCCGGGGGGCGAAACACCATATATTTT. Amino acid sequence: CASRAGGRNTIYF.